This TCR beta chain was recovered during a study of blood T cells in healthy people across ages. Findings and limits, study-wide: Per million T cells, TCR beta diversity dropped about linearly as age rose.

A second PCR of 7 to 11 cycles used a sample-barcoded 5' primer and a J-beta primer mix. TCRdb re-analysed the 5' RACE reads in MiXCR, keeping a single row per CDR3 protein. The table lists about 1.6 million distinct CDR3 sequences, about 35% of them singletons, with approximately 10% in the top ten. Trimming took off 6 bases at V and 6 bases at J, with 17 bases between the two ends. This CDR3 is built from 15 residues. CDR1 is MNHNS, CDR2 SASEGT, per germline. Details on this clonotype: Its matching antigen is unknown.

The amount of total RNA extracted per sample was at least 5.5 micrograms. The material sequenced was blood. The sequence derives from a woman in her 30s in good health. The chain combines TRBV6-1 with TRBJ1-4; D gene unclear. The CDR3 spells CASRFDPGADEKLFF. CDR3 nucleotide sequence: TGTGCCAGCAGATTTGACCCGGGCGCGGATGAAAAACTGTTTTTT.